This T cell receptor beta chain was sequenced in a study of spatial heterogeneity in lung cancer. Study information: Consistently, beta-chain sequences turned up in larger numbers than alpha-chain sequences did.

There are 15 residues in the CDR3. Trimming took 7 bases from V and 3 from J; bases not matched to a gene: 10. The germline gives CDR1 SNHLY, CDR2 FYNNEI. The table lists this clonotype with many counts. Its target is not known. The library was designed around alpha chains, so this beta chain is a stray read whose abundance carries little weight. A unique molecular identifier was attached to every TCR cDNA molecule. In TCRdb, the 5' RACE reads were re-called with MiXCR into one record per CDR3 protein. The table has approximately 18,000 distinct CDR3 sequences, almost 6% seen once; the top ten hold about 9.4%. Study-wide findings and caveats: Tumoral mutation counts were tracked by counts of expanded intratumoral alpha and beta TCRs.

As to time point: sample taken at primary tumor resection. The V gene is TRBV2, the J gene TRBJ2-7; TRBD1 matches 9 bases. This specimen was lung tumor tissue, taken at surgery. The TCR sequence derives from a female donor with early-stage non-small cell lung cancer. The CDR3 DNA reads TGTGCCAGCACCCCCTCCGGGACAGGGTACTACGAGCAGTACTTC. It is translated as CASTPSGTGYYEQYF.